The rows below give T cell receptor beta chains drawn from one sample of a study of blood T cell repertoires in COVID-19. Assay used: immunoSEQ multiplex PCR; TCRdb lists only in-frame clones, some missing. The sample shows 20,000 to 30,000 clones, 82% of them seen only once. Sequencing used peripheral blood. The receptors originated from a human donor in a cohort sampled during active COVID-19. CDR3s include the opening cysteine and the closing phenylalanine or tryptophan. The D gene is left open where the match is weak. Clone size, where shown, is once, few, many, or a class for clones that have expanded.

>.|TRBJ2-2|TRBV4-1|.
CASSQDISGELFF
TGCGCCAGCAGCCAAGATATTTCGGGGGAGCTGTTTTTT
>.|TRBJ1-5|TRBV28|.
CASNPSMLTGNQPQHF
TGTGCCAGCAACCCTTCTATGTTAACAGGCAATCAGCCCCAGCATTTT
>few|TRBJ1-3|TRBV19|.
CASGFGNTIYF
TGTGCCAGCGGTTTTGGAAACACCATATATTTT
>.|TRBJ2-3|TRBV19|TRBD2
CASSVGLAGGRDTQYF
TGTGCCAGTAGTGTCGGACTAGCGGGGGGGCGGGATACGCAGTATTTT
>.|TRBJ1-2|TRBV12-3/TRBV12-4|.
CASSFGRFYGYTF
TGTGCCAGCAGTTTTGGCAGGTTCTATGGCTACACCTTC
>.|TRBJ2-7|TRBV29-1|TRBD2
CSAETGTSGEQYF
TGCAGCGCCGAAACCGGGACTAGCGGCGAGCAGTACTTC
>few|TRBJ2-1|TRBV6-6|TRBD1
CASSKQGASANEQFF
TGTGCCAGCAGCAAACAGGGGGCTAGCGCGAATGAGCAGTTCTTC
>.|TRBJ2-7|TRBV5-8|TRBD1
CASSKGTGKDYEQYF
TGTGCCAGCAGCAAAGGGACAGGGAAGGACTACGAGCAGTACTTC
>medium-sized|TRBJ1-1|TRBV2|.
CASSAYLSDTEAFF
TGTGCCAGCAGCGCTTATCTGAGTGATACTGAAGCTTTCTTT
>.|TRBJ1-5|TRBV6-5|.
CASRVSGLSNQPQHF
TGTGCCAGCAGGGTAAGCGGACTTAGCAATCAGCCCCAGCATTTT
>few|TRBJ2-2|TRBV6-4|.
CASSDSSDTGELFF
TGTGCCAGCAGTGACTCTAGCGACACCGGGGAGCTGTTTTTT
>.|TRBJ1-1|TRBV2|.
CASTQRGGGTEAFF
TGTGCCAGCACTCAAAGGGGGGGTGGCACTGAAGCTTTCTTT
>.|TRBJ2-7|TRBV30|.
CAWSVGRPLTYEQYF
TGTGCCTGGAGTGTAGGGAGACCGCTAACCTACGAGCAGTACTTC
>.|TRBJ2-1|TRBV6-2/TRBV6-3|.
CASSKGSLLQAEQFF
TGTGCCAGCAGTAAGGGGTCCCTCCTACAGGCTGAGCAGTTCTTC
>.|TRBJ2-7|TRBV5-1|TRBD1
CASSSGQGSYEQYF
TGCGCCAGCAGCTCGGGACAGGGGTCCTACGAGCAGTACTTC
>.|TRBJ1-1|TRBV18|TRBD1
CASSQTGTTEAFF
TGTGCCAGCTCGCAGACAGGGACCACTGAAGCTTTCTTT
>.|TRBJ2-1|TRBV7-8|.
CASSLVVGRGWEEQFF
TGTGCCAGCAGCTTAGTTGTGGGCAGGGGATGGGAAGAGCAGTTCTTC
>.|TRBJ2-3|TRBV7-9|TRBD1
CASTRTGATDTQYF
TGTGCCAGCACACGGACAGGGGCCACAGATACGCAGTATTTT
>.|TRBJ1-1|TRBV12-5|.
CASGLVVWAEGKTGRPEAFF
TGTGCTAGTGGTTTGGTAGTTTGGGCGGAGGGTAAAACCGGCCGCCCTGAAGCTTTCTTT
>once|TRBJ1-2|TRBV10-3|.
CAISPGDGYTF
TGTGCCATCAGTCCGGGGGATGGCTACACCTTC
>.|TRBJ2-5|TRBV30|TRBD2
CASAGGGSQETQYF
TGTGCCTCCGCGGGGGGGGGATCTCAAGAGACCCAGTACTTC
>.|TRBJ2-5|TRBV21-1|.
CASSAILAGETQYF
TGTGCCAGCAGCGCAATTCTAGCGGGAGAGACCCAGTACTTC
>.|TRBJ2-3|TRBV5-1|TRBD2
CASSTGTSGRTQYF
TGCGCCAGCAGCACCGGGACTAGCGGGAGAACGCAGTATTTT
>.|TRBJ1-3|TRBV10-3|.
CAMRRGRNTIYF
TGTGCCATGAGACGGGGGAGGAACACCATATATTTT
>once|TRBJ2-1|TRBV11-2|TRBD2
CASSLAGLAVYNEQFF
TGTGCCAGCAGCTTGGCGGGACTAGCGGTATACAATGAGCAGTTCTTC
>.|TRBJ1-6|TRBV5-6|TRBD1
CASSFRDRENSPLHF
TGTGCCAGCAGCTTCAGGGACAGGGAAAATTCACCCCTCCACTTT
>.|TRBJ1-1|TRBV6-5|TRBD1
CASSYSHRGDTEAFF
TGTGCCAGCAGTTACTCGCACAGGGGGGACACTGAAGCTTTCTTT
>.|TRBJ2-5|TRBV11-2|TRBD1
CASIPRQGPQETQYF
TGTGCCAGCATTCCTCGACAGGGGCCTCAAGAGACCCAGTACTTC
>once|TRBJ2-5|TRBV9|TRBD1
CASTLGQGQETQYF
TGTGCCAGCACCCTAGGACAGGGACAAGAAACCCAGTACTTC
>few|TRBJ1-6|TRBV9|.
CASSSGDGYNSPLHF
TGTGCCAGCAGCTCAGGGGATGGGTATAATTCACCCCTCCACTTT
>.|TRBJ1-1|TRBV28|.
CASRRTVADSNTEAFF
TGTGCCAGCAGGCGTACGGTGGCAGACTCGAACACTGAAGCTTTCTTT
>.|TRBJ1-6|TRBV4-1|TRBD1
CASSQGGQYNSPLHF
TGCGCCAGCAGCCAAGGGGGACAGTACAATTCACCCCTCCACTTT
>.|TRBJ2-7|TRBV11-3|.
CASSERGIYYEQYF
TGTGCCAGCAGCGAAAGGGGCATATACTACGAGCAGTACTTC
>.|TRBJ1-2|TRBV7-2|.
CASSDDTSNYGYTF
TGTGCCAGCAGCGACGACACAAGTAACTATGGCTACACCTTC
>.|TRBJ2-2|TRBV9|TRBD1
CASSVRGQWNTGELFF
TGTGCCAGCAGCGTAAGGGGACAGTGGAACACCGGGGAGCTGTTTTTT
>.|TRBJ1-2|TRBV10-3|TRBD1
CAIKGADRGSNYGYTF
TGTGCCATCAAGGGCGCGGACAGGGGCTCTAACTATGGCTACACCTTC
>.|TRBJ2-3|TRBV6-6|TRBD2
CASRPTSGFADTQYF
TGTGCCAGCAGGCCGACTAGCGGGTTCGCAGATACGCAGTATTTT
>.|TRBJ1-2|TRBV2|.
CASSQDSDGRYGYTF
TGTGCCAGCTCCCAGGATTCCGACGGTCGCTATGGCTACACCTTC
>.|TRBJ2-3|TRBV7-2|.
CASSDKDWRDTQYF
TGTGCCAGCAGCGACAAGGACTGGCGAGATACGCAGTATTTT
>.|TRBJ2-3|TRBV18|TRBD1
CASSPDRGHTDTQYF
TGTGCCAGCTCACCGGACAGGGGGCACACAGATACGCAGTATTTT
>.|TRBJ1-3|TRBV3-1/TRBV3-2|TRBD1
CASSLTGGAGNTIYF
TGTGCCAGCAGCCTCACAGGGGGCGCGGGAAACACCATATATTTT
>.|TRBJ2-1|TRBV3-1/TRBV3-2|TRBD2
CASSQGVAGLEQFF
TGTGCCAGCAGCCAAGGGGTAGCGGGGCTTGAGCAGTTCTTC